The 9 T cell receptor beta chains listed next were all sequenced from one sample in a study of blood T cell repertoires in COVID-19 (TCRdb year 2020). Preparation of the library involved the immunoSEQ multiplex PCR assay. In its TCRdb copy, this immuneACCESS table keeps in-frame sequences only and misses some clones. Where compared with another copy, unresolved V genes explain less than half of these, and the others have no known cause. In this sample the table shows 22,000 or so clones, roughly 91% of which occur a single time. About 7.8% of the sample is in the top ten clones. Sequenced: peripheral blood. The receptors shown here come from a woman aged 55-70 years with active COVID-19.

This rearrangement joins TRBV2 to TRBJ2-1; 12 bases are shared with TRBD1. The V segment lost 6 bases and the J segment 8 bases; nucleotides outside the gene matches: 5. This CDR3 has 14 residues. CDR1 is SNHLY, CDR2 FYNNEI, per germline. CDR3 coding DNA: TGTGCCAGCAGGGTCGGGACAGGGGGCGATGAGCAGTTCTTC. It codes for CASRVGTGGDEQFF. Filled out from reference TRBV2 and TRBJ2-1, the complete variable domain reads EPEVTQTPSHQVTQMGQEVILRCVPISNHLYFYWYRQILGQKVEFLVSFYNNEISEKSEIFDDQFSVERPDGSNFTLKIRSTKLEDSAMYFCASRVGTGGDEQFFGPGTRLTVL.

This chain joins TRBV24-1 and TRBJ2-2, with 7 nucleotides matching TRBD1. Germline V gene data show CDR1 as KGHDR and CDR2 as SFDVKD. CDR3 length equals 18 residues. Germline trimming cut 4 bases from V and 1 base from J; bases unmatched to any gene: 11. The CDR3 protein is CATSDGDRRLENTGELFF. The CDR3 region has the DNA TGTGCCACCAGTGACGGGGACAGAAGGTTGGAGAACACCGGGGAGCTGTTTTTT.

V is TRBV2 and J is TRBJ2-5; 7 bases line up with TRBD1. With 6 bases clipped from V and 3 bases from J, the junction kept 4 bases outside the gene matches. Germline V gives CDR1 SNHLY, CDR2 FYNNEI. This CDR3 has 13 amino acids. CDR3 in amino acids: CASRKGQKETQYF. In DNA form, the CDR3 reads TGTGCCAGCAGAAAGGGACAGAAAGAGACCCAGTACTTC.

This chain links TRBV11-2 with TRBJ1-2; 11 positions agree with TRBD1. The CDR3 contains 15 residues. The germline V gene has CDR1 SGHAT and CDR2 FQNNGV. J was trimmed by 6 bases and V by 5 bases; bases with no gene match: 8. The CDR3 loop reads CASSQMRDRGNGYTF. The CDR3 coding sequence is TGTGCCAGCAGCCAAATGAGGGACAGGGGGAATGGCTACACCTTC.

The CDR3 bases are TGTGCCACCCTCCCTAGCGGGGGGGCCTTTGAGACCCAGTACTTC. Residues: CATLPSGGAFETQYF. The chain is built from TRBV6-5 and TRBJ2-5; 12 bases match TRBD2. This CDR3 has 15 amino acids. J was trimmed by 5 bases and V by 10 bases; bases with no gene match: 11. Germline V gene data show CDR1 as MNHEY and CDR2 as SVGAGI.

The V gene is TRBV29-1, the J gene TRBJ2-3, with TRBD1 matching 10 bases. This CDR3 contains 14 residues. J lost 1 base, V lost 4 bases, and 2 bases had no gene match. Germline V gene lookup returns CDR1 SQVTM and CDR2 ANQGSEA. The DNA of the CDR3 is TGCAGCGTTGGAGGGACAGGGGGCACAGATACGCAGTATTTT. This gives the protein CSVGGTGGTDTQYF.

This clone was picked up a small number of times. This chain joins TRBV2 and TRBJ2-3; D is perhaps TRBD1 (5 bases). V lost 8 bases and J lost 4, with 10 bases in between. This CDR3 is built from 12 residues. Germline CDR1 and CDR2: SNHLY and FYNNEI. CDR3 in DNA: TGTGCCAGCGGGGCACCTTCAGATACGCAGTATTTT. This gives the protein CASGAPSDTQYF.

J is TRBJ1-6 and V is TRBV7-9, with 8 bases aligning to TRBD1. Germline V gives CDR1 SEHNR, CDR2 FQNEAQ (reference sequence). Losses at the gene ends were 4 bases for V and 1 base for J; bases not matched to a gene: 6. This CDR3 comprises 17 residues. CDR3 sequence reads: CASSWAGGNSYNSPLHF. DNA of the CDR3: TGTGCCAGCAGCTGGGCAGGGGGCAATTCCTATAATTCACCCCTCCACTTT. The whole variable domain, remainder taken from reference TRBV7-9 and TRBJ1-6, is DTGVSQNPRHKITKRGQNVTFRCDPISEHNRLYWYRQTLGQGPEFLTYFQNEAQLEKSRLLSDRFSAERPKGSFSTLEIQRTEQGDSAMYLCASSWAGGNSYNSPLHFGNGTRLTVT.

This rearrangement joins TRBV5-1 to TRBJ1-1, with D tentatively TRBD1 (6 bases). CDR3 size: 14 residues. The germline gives CDR1 SGHRS, CDR2 YFSETQ. Between the trimmed V and J ends, which lost 5 bases and 2 bases, there was a span of 13 bases. The CDR3 spells CASRRRDTNTEAFF. The CDR3 nucleotides are TGCGCCAGCAGGCGCCGGGACACAAACACTGAAGCTTTCTTT. Based on the CDR3 plus reference TRBV5-1 and TRBJ1-1, the full variable domain is KAGVTQTPRYLIKTRGQQVTLSCSPISGHRSVSWYQQTPGQGLQFLFEYFSETQRNKGNFPGRFSGRQFSNSRSEMNVSTLELGDSALYLCASRRRDTNTEAFFGQGTRLTVV.